What follows is one T cell receptor beta chain and its context. These data belong to a study of blood T cell repertoires in COVID-19. Study background: Acute and convalescent COVID-19 samples came from the United States, Italy and Spain.

The protocol was immunoSEQ multiplex PCR, while the TCRdb copy is restricted to in-frame clones and leaves out a portion. The table lists 250,000 to 350,000 clones, 80% to 95% of them singletons. Seattle enrolled patients during active infection and tracked them longitudinally. V lost 6 bases to trimming and J lost 13 bases; unmatched junction nucleotides: 12. CDR1 MDHEN and CDR2 SYDVKM come from the germline V gene. The CDR3 contains 13 residues. The sequencing sample was made of peripheral blood. V gene TRBV28 combines with J gene TRBJ2-1, with 7 positions matching TRBD1. This receptor was obtained from a woman aged 25-40 years with COVID-19, enrolled during active disease. Here the CDR3 reads CASRETRQGGQFF. CDR3 in DNA: TGTGCCAGCAGAGAAACAAGACAGGGTGGACAGTTCTTC.